This entry lists 19 T cell receptor beta chains sequenced from one sample in a study of CD4 T cells in relation to SARS-CoV-2 and coronaviruses. CD4+ T cells from unexposed donors were obtained before the COVID-19 pandemic (2011-2018). The cells were cultured for about ten days before CD4+ T cells were isolated. Antigen specificity for these receptors is unknown. This table comes from immunoSEQ multiplex PCR, and its TCRdb copy is limited to in-frame clones, with some not included. The table shows 20,000 to 25,000 clones, with 74% occurring only once. The specimen sequenced was CD4+ T cells from PBMCs, cultured in vitro. The receptors stem from a human donor in good health.

V usage is TRBV2 and J usage is TRBJ1-5; no firm D call. The CDR3 is made up of 15 amino acids. The V and J ends lost 10 bases and 4 bases respectively, with 20 bases between them. The germline gives CDR1 SNHLY, CDR2 FYNNEI. The CDR3: CATSGRTGRNQPQHF. In DNA form, the CDR3 reads TGTGCCACCTCGGGTCGGACGGGGAGGAATCAGCCCCAGCATTTT.

V is TRBV10-1 and J is TRBJ1-1; TRBD1 agrees at 9 bases. V gave up 6 bases and J gave up 4 bases; unmatched junction bases: 12. The CDR3 consists of 16 residues. Germline V gene sequence: CDR1 WNHNN, CDR2 SYGVQD (reference sequence). CDR3 protein: CASRPNPGQGPTEAFF. Here the CDR3 DNA reads TGCGCCAGCAGACCTAATCCGGGACAGGGTCCCACTGAAGCTTTCTTT.

The genes are TRBV5-1 and TRBJ2-1; tentative D call: TRBD2 (6 bases). This CDR3 is built from 16 residues. Germline lookup yields CDR1 SGHRS and CDR2 YFSETQ. Trimming pared 0 bases from V and 2 bases from J, leaving 12 bases between. CDR3 amino acids: CASSLGAGRAYNEQFF. The CDR3 DNA reads as TGCGCCAGCAGCTTGGGGGCGGGGAGAGCCTACAATGAGCAGTTCTTC.

The chain couples TRBV6-5 to TRBJ2-7, with D perhaps TRBD2 (5 bases). V lost 8 bases and J lost 3, with 17 bases in between. CDR3 size: 14 residues. Germline V CDR1 and CDR2: MNHEY, SVGAGI. The DNA of the CDR3 is TGTGCCAGCGGTCGAACATTGGGGAGCTACGAGCAGTACTTC. It codes for CASGRTLGSYEQYF.

The chain joins TRBV6-1 to TRBJ1-6, with 8 bases aligning to TRBD1. This CDR3 spans 14 amino acids. V dropped 3 bases and J dropped 18; count of bases not matched to a gene: 13. Germline V gene sequence: CDR1 MNHNS, CDR2 SASEGT. CDR3 DNA: TGTGCCAGCAGTGAGGGACAGGCGATCCCGCCACGCCACTTT. It specifies CASSEGQAIPPRHF.

The chain couples TRBV5-4 to TRBJ2-5; D might be TRBD1 (5 bases). CDR3 length: 14 amino acids. Trimming took 0 bases from V and 4 from J, leaving 10 bases between them. Germline V gene sequence: CDR1 SGHNT, CDR2 YYREEE (reference sequence). Written as DNA, the CDR3 is TGTGCCAGCAGCTTGGGCCAGGGTGTAGAGACCCAGTACTTC. It specifies CASSLGQGVETQYF.

The rearrangement joins TRBV18 to TRBJ1-5, with 10 bases that match TRBD1. Germline-derived CDR1 and CDR2 are KGHSH and LQKENI. The CDR3 runs 16 residues. V was clipped by 2 bases and J by 7 bases; unmatched bases: 8. DNA of the CDR3: TGTGCCAGCTCACCAATATCGGGACAGGGGTACCAGCCCCAGCATTTT. This codes for CASSPISGQGYQPQHF.

The rearrangement uses TRBV6-5 and TRBJ2-7; D is tentatively TRBD1 or TRBD2 (6 bases each). This CDR3 contains 14 residues. V was clipped by 4 bases and J by 5 bases, with 15 bases between them. Per the germline V gene, CDR1 is MNHEY and CDR2 is SVGAGI. The CDR3 protein is CASSSQLGGHEQYF. The CDR3, as DNA: TGTGCCAGCAGTTCCCAATTGGGGGGCCACGAGCAGTACTTC.

The chain joins TRBV6-5 to TRBJ2-1; TRBD2 matches at 11 bases. The V segment lost 4 bases and the J segment 2 bases; nucleotides outside the gene matches: 1. The CDR3 runs 15 residues. CDR1 is MNHEY and CDR2 is SVGAGI in the germline V gene. CDR3 nucleotide sequence: TGTGCCAGCAGTTTGACTAGCGGGACCTACAATGAGCAGTTCTTC. It yields the protein CASSLTSGTYNEQFF.

This rearrangement joins TRBV11-2 to TRBJ1-1; the D is unclear. CDR3 length equals 15 residues. V was trimmed by 1 base and J by 0 bases, leaving 9 bases between them. The germline gives CDR1 SGHAT, CDR2 FQNNGV. CDR3 residues: CASSLAPGLNTEAFF. The DNA for the CDR3 is TGTGCCAGCAGCTTAGCGCCCGGACTGAACACTGAAGCTTTCTTT.

This chain connects TRBV10-3 to TRBJ1-1, with 11 bases lining up with TRBD1. From germline, CDR1 is ENHRY and CDR2 SYGVKD. The CDR3 extends over 16 amino acids. V was pared by 2 bases and J by 0 bases, with 2 bases of the junction left unmatched. The CDR3 spells CAISEGTGGLNTEAFF. The CDR3, as DNA: TGTGCCATCAGTGAGGGGACAGGGGGTCTGAACACTGAAGCTTTCTTT.

V usage is TRBV5-1 and J usage is TRBJ2-5; D remains unclear. With 4 bases removed from V and 1 base from J, the gap between germline ends came to 8 bases. The CDR3 runs 13 residues. Germline CDR1 reads SGHRS; CDR2 reads YFSETQ. CDR3: CASSQNSQETQYF. The CDR3, as DNA: TGCGCCAGCAGCCAAAACTCCCAAGAGACCCAGTACTTC.

The J gene is TRBJ2-3, the V gene TRBV11-2, with D hard to call. Germline CDR1 and CDR2: SGHAT and FQNNGV. The CDR3 contains 11 residues. Between the trimmed V and J ends, which lost 5 bases and 2 bases, there was a span of 2 bases. CDR3 residues: CASSVTDTQYF. The CDR3 DNA sequence: TGTGCCAGCAGCGTCACAGATACGCAGTATTTT.

V and J are TRBV18 and TRBJ1-5, with a tentative D call TRBD1 (5 bases). V was clipped by 3 bases and J by 6 bases, with 12 bases between them. Germline loops: CDR1 KGHSH, CDR2 LQKENI. There are 14 residues in the CDR3. The CDR3 here is CASSPPGEIQPQHF. CDR3 DNA sequence: TGTGCCAGCTCACCCCCGGGGGAAATTCAGCCCCAGCATTTT.

This clone was seen a few times. The chain recombines TRBV30 with TRBJ2-3; the match to TRBD1 covers 7 bases. J was trimmed by 5 bases and V by 2 bases; bases with no gene match: 4. The CDR3 is 13 residues long. Germline CDR1 reads GTSNPN; CDR2 reads SVGIG (reference sequence). The CDR3 DNA reads TGTGCCTGGAGTAGGGGGCTCGAAGATACGCAGTATTTT. It is translated as CAWSRGLEDTQYF.

The chain has TRBV5-1 and TRBJ2-3; 12 bases are a match to TRBD2. The germline CDR1 and CDR2 sequences are SGHRS and YFSETQ. Losses at the gene ends were 0 bases for V and 6 bases for J; bases not matched to a gene: 8. The CDR3 length is 17 residues. The CDR3 nucleotides read TGCGCCAGCAGCTTGGCCCTAGCGGGAGGGCCTCAGGATACGCAGTATTTT. Translation gives CASSLALAGGPQDTQYF. The full variable domain, completed using reference TRBV5-1 and TRBJ2-3, is KAGVTQTPRYLIKTRGQQVTLSCSPISGHRSVSWYQQTPGQGLQFLFEYFSETQRNKGNFPGRFSGRQFSNSRSEMNVSTLELGDSALYLCASSLALAGGPQDTQYFGPGTRLTVL.

The V and J genes are TRBV18 and TRBJ2-1; tentatively, D is TRBD2 (6 bases). The V gene's germline CDR1 is KGHSH and CDR2 LQKENI. The CDR3 runs to 14 residues. Trimming left V 3 bases short and J 5 bases short, with 11 bases between. The CDR3 DNA reads TGTGCCAGCTCACCTCCTCGGGGGAACAATGAGCAGTTCTTC. The encoded protein is CASSPPRGNNEQFF. Filled out from reference TRBV18 and TRBJ2-1, the complete variable domain reads NAGVMQNPRHLVRRRGQEARLRCSPMKGHSHVYWYRQLPEEGLKFMVYLQKENIIDESGMPKERFSAEFPKEGPSILRIQQVVRGDSAAYFCASSPPRGNNEQFFGPGTRLTVL.

V is TRBV7-3 and J is TRBJ2-7; tentative D call: TRBD1 (6 bases). Trimming cost V 5 bases and J 3 bases, with 14 bases left between them. The germline V gene has CDR1 SGHTA and CDR2 FQGTGA. This CDR3 has 14 amino acids. The CDR3 loop is CASSRSPDSYEQYF. The CDR3 bases are TGTGCCAGCAGCCGATCTCCGGACAGCTACGAGCAGTACTTC.

CDR3: CASSRQVDQPQHF. CDR3 coding DNA: TGTGCCAGCAGCCGACAGGTCGACCAGCCCCAGCATTTT. V and J are TRBV2 and TRBJ1-5; D is perhaps TRBD1 (6 bases). CDR1 and CDR2 (germline): SNHLY, FYNNEI. CDR3 length: 13 residues. V shed 6 bases and J shed 7 bases, with 13 bases lying between them. Full variable domain (remainder filled in from reference TRBV2 and TRBJ1-5): EPEVTQTPSHQVTQMGQEVILRCVPISNHLYFYWYRQILGQKVEFLVSFYNNEISEKSEIFDDQFSVERPDGSNFTLKIRSTKLEDSAMYFCASSRQVDQPQHFGDGTRLSIL.